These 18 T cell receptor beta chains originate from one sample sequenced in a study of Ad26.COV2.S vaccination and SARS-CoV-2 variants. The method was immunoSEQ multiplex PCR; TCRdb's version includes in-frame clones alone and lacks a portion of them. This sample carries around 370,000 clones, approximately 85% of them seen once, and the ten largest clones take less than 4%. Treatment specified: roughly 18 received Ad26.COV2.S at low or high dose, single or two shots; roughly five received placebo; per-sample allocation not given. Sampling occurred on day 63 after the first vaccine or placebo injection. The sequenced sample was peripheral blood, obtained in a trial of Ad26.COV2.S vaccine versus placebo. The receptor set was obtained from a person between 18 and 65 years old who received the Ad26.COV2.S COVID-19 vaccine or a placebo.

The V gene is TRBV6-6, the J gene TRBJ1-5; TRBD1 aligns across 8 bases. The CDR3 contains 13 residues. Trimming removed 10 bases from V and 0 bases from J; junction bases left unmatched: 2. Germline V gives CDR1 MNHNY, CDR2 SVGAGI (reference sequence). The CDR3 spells CATDRDSNQPQHF. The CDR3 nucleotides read TGTGCCACGGACAGGGATAGCAATCAGCCCCAGCATTTT.

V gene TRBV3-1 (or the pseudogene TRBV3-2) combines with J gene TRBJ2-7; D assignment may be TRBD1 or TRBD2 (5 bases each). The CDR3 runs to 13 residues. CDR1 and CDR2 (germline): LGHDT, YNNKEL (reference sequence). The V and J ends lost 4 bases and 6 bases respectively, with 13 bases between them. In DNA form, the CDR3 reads TGTGCCAGCAGCCTCCGGGACCCAACCGAGCAGTACTTC. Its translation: CASSLRDPTEQYF.

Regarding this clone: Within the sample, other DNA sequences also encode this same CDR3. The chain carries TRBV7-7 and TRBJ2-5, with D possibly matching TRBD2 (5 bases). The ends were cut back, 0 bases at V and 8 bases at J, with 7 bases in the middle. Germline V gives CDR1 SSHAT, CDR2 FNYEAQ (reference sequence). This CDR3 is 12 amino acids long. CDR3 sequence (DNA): TGTGCCAGCAGCTTAGCCGGGGAAACCCAGTACTTC. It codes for CASSLAGETQYF.

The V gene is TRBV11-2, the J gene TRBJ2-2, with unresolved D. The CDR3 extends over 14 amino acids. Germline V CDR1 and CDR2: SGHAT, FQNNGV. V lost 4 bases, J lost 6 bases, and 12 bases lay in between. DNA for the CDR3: TGTGCCAGCAGCTCGCCCGGTTTCTCCGGGGAGCTGTTTTTT. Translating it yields CASSSPGFSGELFF.

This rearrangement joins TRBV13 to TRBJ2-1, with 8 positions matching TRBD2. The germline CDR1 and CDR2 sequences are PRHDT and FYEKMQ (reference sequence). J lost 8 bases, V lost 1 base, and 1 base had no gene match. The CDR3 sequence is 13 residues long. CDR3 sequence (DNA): TGTGCCAGCAGCTTAGAGACTAGCGATGAGCAGTTCTTC. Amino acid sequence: CASSLETSDEQFF.

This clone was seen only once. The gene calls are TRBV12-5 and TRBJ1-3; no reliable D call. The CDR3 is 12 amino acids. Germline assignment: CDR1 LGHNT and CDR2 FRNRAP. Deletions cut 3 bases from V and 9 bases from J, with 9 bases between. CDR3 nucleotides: TGTGCTAGTGGTTTTCCCCCCGGCACCATATATTTT. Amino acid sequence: CASGFPPGTIYF.

This CDR3 is CASSQVPSGPDEQFF. DNA for the CDR3: TGCGCCAGCAGCCAAGTCCCTAGCGGTCCTGATGAGCAGTTCTTC. The V and J genes are TRBV4-1 and TRBJ2-1; 7 bases are a match to TRBD2. Germline CDR1 MGHRA, CDR2 YSYEKL. This CDR3 is 15 amino acids long. The J segment lost 8 bases and the V segment lost 1 base, leaving 8 bases of the junction unmatched.

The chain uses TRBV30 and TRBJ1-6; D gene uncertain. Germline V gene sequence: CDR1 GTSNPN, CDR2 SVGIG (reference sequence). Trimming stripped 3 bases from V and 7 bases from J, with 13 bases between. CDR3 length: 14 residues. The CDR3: CAWRGQRWNSPLHF. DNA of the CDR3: TGTGCCTGGAGGGGTCAACGGTGGAATTCACCCCTCCACTTT.

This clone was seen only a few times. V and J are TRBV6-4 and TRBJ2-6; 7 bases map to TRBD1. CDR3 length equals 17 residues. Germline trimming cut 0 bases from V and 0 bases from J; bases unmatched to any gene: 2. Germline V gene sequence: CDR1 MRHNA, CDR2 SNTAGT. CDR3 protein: CASSDSSGGSGANVLTF. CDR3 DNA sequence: TGTGCCAGCAGTGACTCCTCAGGGGGCTCTGGGGCCAACGTCCTGACTTTC.

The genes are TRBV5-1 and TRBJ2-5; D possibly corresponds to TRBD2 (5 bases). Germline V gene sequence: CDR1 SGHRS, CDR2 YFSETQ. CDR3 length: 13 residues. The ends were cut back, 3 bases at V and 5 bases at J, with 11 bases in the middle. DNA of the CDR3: TGCGCCAGCAGCTCCTTAGCGACGGAGACCCAGTACTTC. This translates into CASSSLATETQYF. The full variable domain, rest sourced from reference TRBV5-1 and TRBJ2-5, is KAGVTQTPRYLIKTRGQQVTLSCSPISGHRSVSWYQQTPGQGLQFLFEYFSETQRNKGNFPGRFSGRQFSNSRSEMNVSTLELGDSALYLCASSSLATETQYFGPGTRLLVL.

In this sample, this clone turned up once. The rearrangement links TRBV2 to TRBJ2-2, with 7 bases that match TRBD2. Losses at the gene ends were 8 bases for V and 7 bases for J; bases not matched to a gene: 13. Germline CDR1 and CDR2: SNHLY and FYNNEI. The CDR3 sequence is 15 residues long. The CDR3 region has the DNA TGTGCCAGCGGGGTTAAAAGCGGGGCCGGCGGGGAGCTGTTTTTT. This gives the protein CASGVKSGAGGELFF.

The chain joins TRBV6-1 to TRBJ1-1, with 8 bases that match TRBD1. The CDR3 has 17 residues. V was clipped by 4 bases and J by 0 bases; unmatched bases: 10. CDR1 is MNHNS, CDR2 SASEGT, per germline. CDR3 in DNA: TGTGCCAGCAGTGCAACGGAAACAGGGGGAATGAACACTGAAGCTTTCTTT. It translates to CASSATETGGMNTEAFF.

CDR3 loop: CASSDEGLGTVSYEQYF. CDR3 coding DNA: TGTGCCAGCAGCGACGAGGGGTTAGGGACAGTCTCCTACGAGCAGTACTTC. The chain employs TRBV7-9 and TRBJ2-7; 7 positions agree with TRBD1. The CDR3 runs 17 residues. The V gene's germline CDR1 is SEHNR and CDR2 FQNEAQ (reference sequence). The V segment lost 5 bases and the J segment 0 bases; nucleotides outside the gene matches: 13.

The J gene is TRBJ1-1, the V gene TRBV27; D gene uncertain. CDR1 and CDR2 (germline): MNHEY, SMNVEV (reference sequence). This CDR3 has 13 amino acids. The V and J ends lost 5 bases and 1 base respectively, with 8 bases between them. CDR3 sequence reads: CASSHETNTEAFF. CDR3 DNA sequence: TGTGCCAGCAGTCACGAGACGAACACTGAAGCTTTCTTT.

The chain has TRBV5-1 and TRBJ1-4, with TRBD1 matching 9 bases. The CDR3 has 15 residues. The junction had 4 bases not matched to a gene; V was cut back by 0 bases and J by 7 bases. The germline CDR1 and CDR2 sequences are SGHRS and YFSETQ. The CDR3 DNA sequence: TGCGCCAGCAGCTTGGCCTCGGGACAGGGTGAAAAACTGTTTTTT. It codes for CASSLASGQGEKLFF.

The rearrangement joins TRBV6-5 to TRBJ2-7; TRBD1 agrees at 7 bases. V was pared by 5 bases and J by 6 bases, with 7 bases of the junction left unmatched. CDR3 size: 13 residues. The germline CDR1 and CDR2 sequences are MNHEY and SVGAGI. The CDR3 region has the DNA TGTGCCAGCAGTCCCACAGGGGTTGGCGAGCAGTACTTC. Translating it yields CASSPTGVGEQYF.

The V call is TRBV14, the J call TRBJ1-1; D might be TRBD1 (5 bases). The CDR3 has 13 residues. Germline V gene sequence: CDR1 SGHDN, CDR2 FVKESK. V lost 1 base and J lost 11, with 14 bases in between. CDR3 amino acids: CASSQVGRALAFF. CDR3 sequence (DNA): TGTGCCAGCAGCCAAGTAGGCAGGGCTCTGGCTTTCTTT.

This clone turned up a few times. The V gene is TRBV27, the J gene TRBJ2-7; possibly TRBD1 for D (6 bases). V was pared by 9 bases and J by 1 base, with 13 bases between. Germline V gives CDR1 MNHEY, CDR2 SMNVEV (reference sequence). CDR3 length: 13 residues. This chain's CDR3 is CASQKGGSYEQYF. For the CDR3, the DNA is TGTGCCAGTCAGAAAGGGGGTTCCTACGAGCAGTACTTC.